A selection of T cell receptor beta chains follows, all from one sample in a study of cytomegalovirus exposure and HLA in healthy donors. Clones were read by immunoSEQ multiplex PCR, and TCRdb kept only the in-frame ones, dropping some. The repertoire holds about 160,000 clones, with over 60% as singletons. Sequencing was carried out using PBMCs. These TCRs come from a woman aged 25 to 45 in good health and CMV-seronegative. The CDR3 runs from the conserved cysteine through the conserved F or W. D genes are given only for firm matches. Expanded clones get a size class; other rows say once, few or many, or leave the size out.

size: few
D: -
V: TRBV30
length: 13
J: TRBJ2-7
DNA: TGTGCCTGGAGTGTACGGGGGGCGGGCGAGCAGTACTTC
CDR3: CAWSVRGAGEQYF

size: -
D: -
V: TRBV30
length: 11
J: TRBJ2-1
DNA: TGTGCCTGGATGGAGGGGAATGAGCAGTTCTTC
CDR3: CAWMEGNEQFF

size: -
D: -
V: TRBV5-1
length: 14
J: TRBJ2-3
DNA: TGCGCCAGCAGCCCGGGGTTTAGCACAGATACGCAGTATTTT
CDR3: CASSPGFSTDTQYF

size: -
D: TRBD2
V: TRBV4-1
length: 17
J: TRBJ2-4
DNA: TGCGCCAGCGCCTTCAGCGGACTAGCGGGAGCCAAAAACATTCAGTACTTC
CDR3: CASAFSGLAGAKNIQYF

size: -
D: -
V: TRBV6-4
length: 15
J: TRBJ2-2
DNA: TGTGCCAGCAGTGTTGAGGGTGAGGGCACCGGGGAGCTGTTTTTT
CDR3: CASSVEGEGTGELFF

size: -
D: -
V: TRBV4-1
length: 15
J: TRBJ2-3
DNA: TGCGCCAGCAGCCAAGTCGAGCAGGTCACAGATACGCAGTATTTT
CDR3: CASSQVEQVTDTQYF

size: -
D: -
V: TRBV9
length: 13
J: TRBJ2-7
DNA: TGTGCCAGCAGCCTAAGCGGAGCGGACGGCATGTACTTC
CDR3: CASSLSGADGMYF

size: -
D: -
V: TRBV29-1
length: 11
J: TRBJ1-1
DNA: TGCAGCGCCCTCGGACTGTATGAAGCTTTCTTT
CDR3: CSALGLYEAFF

size: -
D: TRBD1
V: TRBV30
length: 16
J: TRBJ2-3
DNA: TGTGCCTGGAGTGAGGGACAGGGCCCCCCTACAGATACGCAGTATTTT
CDR3: CAWSEGQGPPTDTQYF

size: -
D: TRBD2
V: TRBV5-1
length: 15
J: TRBJ2-5
DNA: TGCGCCAGCAGCCCGGGGTTAGCGGGGTTAGAGACCCAGTACTTC
CDR3: CASSPGLAGLETQYF

size: -
D: -
V: TRBV11-2
length: 12
J: TRBJ2-2
DNA: TGTGCCAGCAGATTACTAACCGGGGAGCTGTTTTTT
CDR3: CASRLLTGELFF

size: -
D: -
V: TRBV7-3
length: 11
J: TRBJ2-1
DNA: TGTGCCAGCAGCTTCGGGACAGAGCAGTTCTTC
CDR3: CASSFGTEQFF

size: -
D: -
V: TRBV21-1
length: 15
J: TRBJ2-6
DNA: TGTGCCAGCAGCGTACAGGGAACTGGGGCCAACGTCCTGACTTTC
CDR3: CASSVQGTGANVLTF

size: -
D: TRBD2
V: TRBV5-4
length: 16
J: TRBJ2-7
DNA: TGTGCCAGCAGCTACTCGGGGACTAGCGGGAGGAGCGAGCAGTACTTC
CDR3: CASSYSGTSGRSEQYF

size: few
D: TRBD1
V: TRBV2
length: 15
J: TRBJ2-1
DNA: TGTGCCAGCAGTGGAGACAGGGGGGAAAACAATGAGCAGTTCTTC
CDR3: CASSGDRGENNEQFF

size: few
D: TRBD2
V: TRBV5-1
length: 16
J: TRBJ2-3
DNA: TGCGCCAGCAGCCCGGAGGGACTAGCGGGGGTAGATACGCAGTATTTT
CDR3: CASSPEGLAGVDTQYF

size: -
D: TRBD2
V: TRBV9
length: 16
J: TRBJ2-2
DNA: TGTGCCAGCAGCGAACGACTAGCGGGTGACGGAGGGGAGCTGTTTTTT
CDR3: CASSERLAGDGGELFF

size: -
D: -
V: TRBV28
length: 14
J: TRBJ1-3
DNA: TGTGCCAGCAGTTTTCAGCCAATCGGGAACACCATATATTTT
CDR3: CASSFQPIGNTIYF

size: -
D: -
V: TRBV27
length: 14
J: TRBJ1-5
DNA: TGTGCCAGCAGTTTATCGTCGGGTTCCCAGCCCCAGCATTTT
CDR3: CASSLSSGSQPQHF

size: -
D: -
V: TRBV7-9
length: 14
J: TRBJ2-1
DNA: TGTGCCAGCAGCTTCGGGGGTTCCGCGAATGAGCAGTTCTTC
CDR3: CASSFGGSANEQFF

size: -
D: -
V: TRBV5-1
length: 13
J: TRBJ2-7
DNA: TGCGCCAGCAGCTGGGGAGGATCCTACGAGCAGTACTTC
CDR3: CASSWGGSYEQYF

size: few
D: -
V: TRBV28
length: 13
J: TRBJ2-2
DNA: TGTGCCAGCAGTCTGGTTAGCACCGGGGAGCTGTTTTTT
CDR3: CASSLVSTGELFF

size: -
D: TRBD1
V: TRBV18
length: 16
J: TRBJ2-1
DNA: TGTGCCAGCTCACGACAGCAAGACAGGGCCCTCAATGAGCAGTTCTTC
CDR3: CASSRQQDRALNEQFF

size: few
D: -
V: TRBV2
length: 16
J: TRBJ2-1
DNA: TGTGCCAGCAGTGAATCCCCAGGGTTTTTCTACAATGAGCAGTTCTTC
CDR3: CASSESPGFFYNEQFF

size: -
D: TRBD2
V: TRBV27
length: 18
J: TRBJ2-1
DNA: TGTGCCAGCAGTTTAATGGAGAGACTAGCGGGGAGAGACAATGAGCAGTTCTTC
CDR3: CASSLMERLAGRDNEQFF

size: -
D: TRBD1
V: TRBV19
length: 17
J: TRBJ1-2
DNA: TGTGCCAGTAACAACCGGGACAGAGACTATACTAACTATGGCTACACCTTC
CDR3: CASNNRDRDYTNYGYTF

size: once
D: -
V: TRBV5-1
length: 14
J: TRBJ1-1
DNA: TGCGCCAGCAGCTTCCAGGGGTTAGACACTGAAGCTTTCTTT
CDR3: CASSFQGLDTEAFF

size: few
D: TRBD2
V: TRBV15
length: 16
J: TRBJ2-5
DNA: TGTGCCACCAGCAGAGAGGGGATCGGGGGGGTCGAGACCCAGTACTTC
CDR3: CATSREGIGGVETQYF

size: -
D: -
V: TRBV5-6
length: 14
J: TRBJ1-1
DNA: TGTGCCAGCAGCTTGGTCGAGGGCGACACTGAAGCTTTCTTT
CDR3: CASSLVEGDTEAFF

size: -
D: TRBD2
V: TRBV11-2
length: 16
J: TRBJ2-1
DNA: TGTGCCAGCAGCTCCCTCGGGGGGGCCTCCTACAATGAGCAGTTCTTC
CDR3: CASSSLGGASYNEQFF

size: -
D: -
V: TRBV27
length: 14
J: TRBJ2-7
DNA: TGTGCCAGCAGTTTCGAGAGGGCCATCTACGAGCAGTACTTC
CDR3: CASSFERAIYEQYF